This T cell receptor beta chain was observed in a study of CD8+ T cells in alopecia areata. Study details: A regimen of oral tofacitinib, 5 to 10 mg twice daily, was given to treated patients.

Findings and caveats of the study: Patients showed less clear TCR sequence sharing than mice, possibly partly because of HLA diversity.

Germline assignment: CDR1 SGHTA and CDR2 FQGNSA. V gave up 5 bases and J gave up 6 bases, with 22 bases separating them. The CDR3 length is 16 residues. Lesional scalp punch biopsies and peripheral blood were collected from alopecia areata patients. Investigators isolated RNA and reverse transcribed it into cDNA to act as the sequencing template. The table came from immunoSEQ multiplex PCR; TCRdb's copy has only in-frame clones and leaves some out. The sample holds some 130,000 clones, around 49% seen once. About this clone: Its antigen is as yet unknown.

V gene TRBV7-2 combines with J gene TRBJ1-2; tentative D call: TRBD1 (5 bases). The sequences come from CD8+ T cells sorted from blood, collected at week 0. The sequence was obtained from a human donor with alopecia areata. CDR3 protein: CASSQDWDAALDGYTF. CDR3 in DNA: TGTGCCAGCAGCCAGGACTGGGACGCCGCTCTGGATGGCTACACCTTC.